A single sample is the source of the 23 T cell receptor beta chains below, sequenced in a study of shared clonotypes between healthy human individuals (dated by TCRdb to the early 2020s). To prepare the library, the immunoSEQ multiplex PCR assay was applied. Sourced from immuneACCESS, this table was stored by TCRdb with only in-frame sequences that have V and J called. A share of the clones is absent; for the studies checked, an unresolved V gene accounts for under half, and the remainder has no known explanation. The sample table contains 470,000 or so clones; only one count was recorded for 70% to 80% of them. Together, the top ten hold around 12% of the sample. The source material was PBMCs. The receptors were sampled from a woman in her thirties or forties in good health. Some clones in this sample may be carry-over from other donors' samples.

Remarks on this clone: At the DNA level, this CDR3 is encoded by other sequences in the same sample as well. This chain joins TRBV11-2 and TRBJ2-3; D unclear. The CDR3 loop spans 12 amino acids. Germline-derived CDR1 and CDR2 are SGHAT and FQNNGV. The V and J ends lost 1 base and 2 bases respectively, with 1 base between them. CDR3 bases: TGTGCCAGCAGCTTAGTCACAGATACGCAGTATTTT. Its protein product is CASSLVTDTQYF.

The rearrangement joins TRBV5-1 to TRBJ2-6; D might be TRBD2 (6 bases). This CDR3 is built from 16 residues. The V and J ends lost 6 bases and 2 bases respectively, with 15 bases between them. The germline gives CDR1 SGHRS, CDR2 YFSETQ. CDR3 in amino acids: CASKGGAGTGANVLTF. DNA of the CDR3: TGCGCCAGCAAAGGAGGGGCGGGAACTGGGGCCAACGTCCTGACTTTC. Drawing the rest from reference TRBV5-1 and TRBJ2-6, the complete variable domain is KAGVTQTPRYLIKTRGQQVTLSCSPISGHRSVSWYQQTPGQGLQFLFEYFSETQRNKGNFPGRFSGRQFSNSRSEMNVSTLELGDSALYLCASKGGAGTGANVLTFGAGSRLTVL.

CDR3: CASSLGTSNQETQYF. In nucleotides, the CDR3 is TGCGCCAGCAGCTTGGGGACATCCAACCAAGAGACCCAGTACTTC. This chain links TRBV5-1 with TRBJ2-5, with a weak D call TRBD1 (5 bases). This CDR3 has 15 amino acids. Trimming took off 0 bases at V and 0 bases at J, with 9 bases between the two ends. CDR1 and CDR2 (germline): SGHRS, YFSETQ.

The V call is TRBV15, the J call TRBJ1-1, with TRBD1 matching 10 bases. CDR1 LNHNV and CDR2 YYDKDF come from the germline V gene (reference sequence). V shed 3 bases and J 6 bases; nucleotides not matched to a gene: 13. CDR3 size: 17 residues. This chain's CDR3 is CATSSGTGVLLGSEAFF. The CDR3 nucleotides read TGTGCCACCAGCAGCGGGACAGGGGTCTTACTCGGATCTGAAGCTTTCTTT.

This clone was detected only once. J is TRBJ1-1 and V is TRBV30; perhaps TRBD1 as D (6 bases). V gave up 4 bases and J gave up 0 bases, with 24 bases separating them. The CDR3 sequence is 18 residues long. Germline V gene sequence: CDR1 GTSNPN, CDR2 SVGIG (reference sequence). CDR3 protein: CAWKVVTGALPVNTEAFF. CDR3 coding DNA: TGTGCCTGGAAGGTTGTGACGGGGGCGCTTCCAGTGAACACTGAAGCTTTCTTT.

This clone was counted only a few times. The CDR3 nucleotides are TGTGCCAGCAGGCCGGGACAGGGAACGACCCAGTACTTC. Its protein is CASRPGQGTTQYF. The chain is built from TRBV11-2 and TRBJ2-5; 9 bases line up with TRBD1. This CDR3 is built from 13 residues. Trimming at V came to 6 bases and at J to 7 bases, leaving 6 bases not matched to a gene. Germline-derived CDR1 and CDR2 are SGHAT and FQNNGV.

This clone was picked up a small number of times. The gene calls are TRBV13 and TRBJ1-1, with a possible D match to TRBD1 (6 bases). This CDR3 is 14 amino acids long. Looked up from germline, CDR1 is PRHDT and CDR2 is FYEKMQ (reference sequence). V was trimmed by 5 bases and J by 0 bases, leaving 10 bases between them. CDR3 region: CASSRGHLNTEAFF. In DNA, the CDR3 is TGTGCCAGCAGCAGGGGACATCTGAACACTGAAGCTTTCTTT.

This chain uses TRBV18 with TRBJ2-5; D ambiguous. Trimming took off 4 bases at V and 3 bases at J, with 12 bases between the two ends. Germline assignment: CDR1 KGHSH and CDR2 LQKENI. The CDR3 is 14 residues long. The DNA of the CDR3 is TGTGCCAGCTCACTCCAAGGATCCAAAGAGACCCAGTACTTC. This gives the protein CASSLQGSKETQYF.

The rearrangement uses TRBV7-3 and TRBJ2-3; TRBD1 might be the D (5 bases). Germline V CDR1 and CDR2: SGHTA, FQGTGA. The V end was cut by 0 bases, the J end by 4 bases, with 14 bases between. This CDR3 has 16 amino acids. CDR3 in DNA: TGTGCCAGCAGCTTAACGTTAGGGGTTGGCCCAGATACGCAGTATTTT. Translated, it gives CASSLTLGVGPDTQYF.

This rearrangement joins TRBV5-6 to TRBJ2-3; 7 bases align to TRBD1. The CDR3 consists of 17 residues. J was trimmed by 2 bases and V by 3 bases; bases with no gene match: 12. Germline V gives CDR1 SGHDT, CDR2 YYEEEE. The CDR3 nucleotides are TGTGCCAGCAGCTCCACTCGGACAGGACGACTCACAGATACGCAGTATTTT. Translation gives CASSSTRTGRLTDTQYF.

This clone occurred once. The chain uses TRBV7-2 and TRBJ2-7, with 9 bases lining up with TRBD2. CDR1 is SGHTA, CDR2 FQGNSA, per germline. This CDR3 has 14 residues. Trimming took 1 base from V and 5 from J; bases not matched to a gene: 3. In DNA, the CDR3 is TGTGCCAGCAGCTTAGTCGGGACTAGCAACGAGCAGTACTTC. This codes for CASSLVGTSNEQYF.

V and J are TRBV11-2 and TRBJ2-1; 7 bases map to TRBD2. Trimming took 1 base from V and 8 from J; bases not matched to a gene: 11. The CDR3 is 16 residues long. From germline, CDR1 is SGHAT and CDR2 FQNNGV. DNA for the CDR3: TGTGCCAGCAGCTTAGTGGGTGGAGCAGGGAGGGATGAGCAGTTCTTC. Its translation is CASSLVGGAGRDEQFF.

V is TRBV28 and J is TRBJ1-2, with D possibly TRBD1 on 5 matching bases. Germline V gene data show CDR1 as MDHEN and CDR2 as SYDVKM. Trimming stripped 5 bases from V and 7 bases from J, with 17 bases between. The CDR3 has 14 residues. CDR3 sequence (DNA): TGTGCCAGCAGTAGATTCGGGGGAACTAGTGGCTACACCTTC. It yields the protein CASSRFGGTSGYTF.

The gene calls are TRBV11-1 and TRBJ2-7; 11 bases align to TRBD2. With V trimmed by 5 bases and J by 0 bases, 9 bases remained unmatched. CDR1 is SGHAT and CDR2 is FQDESV in the germline V gene (reference sequence). The CDR3 runs to 17 residues. CDR3 sequence reads: CASSRRGLAESSYEQYF. In DNA, the CDR3 is TGTGCCAGCAGCCGGAGGGGACTAGCGGAAAGCTCCTACGAGCAGTACTTC.

V is TRBV19 and J is TRBJ2-7, with 12 nucleotides matching TRBD2. Trimming removed 5 bases from V and 4 bases from J; junction bases left unmatched: 9. Germline lookup yields CDR1 LNHDA and CDR2 SQIVND (reference sequence). CDR3 length equals 16 residues. The CDR3 region has the DNA TGTGCCAGTAGTTCATGGACTAGCGGGACCATGTACGAGCAGTACTTC. Translation gives CASSSWTSGTMYEQYF.

CDR3 residues: CASSPRTGSENEKLFF. CDR3 in DNA: TGTGCCAGCAGCCCCCGAACAGGGAGCGAGAATGAAAAACTGTTTTTT. The chain is built from TRBV9 and TRBJ1-4; tentatively, D is TRBD1 (6 bases). The CDR3 is 16 amino acids. V was cut by 4 bases and J by 5 bases, with 18 bases left in between. Germline CDR1 SGDLS, CDR2 YYNGEE. Variable domain in full (rest from reference TRBV9 and TRBJ1-4): DSGVTQTPKHLITATGQRVTLRCSPRSGDLSVYWYQQSLDQGLQFLIQYYNGEERAKGNILERFSAQQFPDLHSELNLSSLELGDSALYFCASSPRTGSENEKLFFGSGTQLSVL.

The chain couples TRBV6-5 to TRBJ2-7; the D gene is possibly TRBD2 (5 bases). Trimming pared 5 bases from V and 4 bases from J, leaving 18 bases between. The CDR3 spans 15 residues. CDR1 MNHEY and CDR2 SVGAGI come from the germline V gene. Here the CDR3 reads CASSPGGARVYEQYF. The CDR3 DNA follows: TGTGCCAGCAGTCCAGGAGGTGCCCGGGTTTACGAGCAGTACTTC.

This clone was observed many times. Other DNA sequences in this specimen translate into the identical CDR3. The rearrangement joins TRBV2 to TRBJ2-2; perhaps TRBD2 as D (5 bases). V lost 9 bases, J lost 5 bases, and 7 bases lay in between. The CDR3 is made up of 11 amino acids. The germline V gene encodes CDR1 SNHLY and CDR2 FYNNEI. The CDR3 DNA follows: TGTGCCAGTCGCGGGACCGGGGAGCTGTTTTTT. Protein product: CASRGTGELFF.

The chain combines TRBV5-1 with TRBJ2-1; D not certain. V was clipped by 2 bases and J by 4 bases, with 10 bases between them. The germline V gene has CDR1 SGHRS and CDR2 YFSETQ. The CDR3 totals 14 residues. In nucleotides, the CDR3 is TGCGCCAGCAGCTTTAGATTGGGATACAATGAGCAGTTCTTC. It translates to CASSFRLGYNEQFF. The entire variable domain, with the rest obtained from reference TRBV5-1 and TRBJ2-1, is as follows: KAGVTQTPRYLIKTRGQQVTLSCSPISGHRSVSWYQQTPGQGLQFLFEYFSETQRNKGNFPGRFSGRQFSNSRSEMNVSTLELGDSALYLCASSFRLGYNEQFFGPGTRLTVL.

In the case of this clone: A much more abundant neighbour one base away suggests this may be a read error. This chain joins TRBV5-8 and TRBJ1-1; unclear D gene. Germline V gene lookup returns CDR1 SGHTS and CDR2 YDEGEE. The CDR3 has 14 residues. The V and J ends lost 4 bases and 11 bases respectively, with 21 bases between them. In nucleotides, the CDR3 is TGTGCCAGCAGCCCGAGGGCAAATTTGATGGGGGCTTTCTTT. Translated: CASSPRANLMGAFF. Filled out from reference TRBV5-8 and TRBJ1-1, the complete variable domain reads EAGVTQSPTHLIKTRGQQATLRCSPISGHTSVYWYQQALGLGLQFLLWYDEGEERNRGNFPPRFSGRQFPNYSSELNVNALELEDSALYLCASSPRANLMGAFFGQGTRLTVV.

This rearrangement joins TRBV7-3 to TRBJ2-2; 10 bases line up with TRBD1. The CDR3 loop spans 15 amino acids. Trimming cost V 5 bases and J 1 base; bases outside gene matches: 1. Germline V gives CDR1 SGHTA, CDR2 FQGTGA. The CDR3 loop reads CASSRTGGNTGELFF. The CDR3 DNA sequence: TGTGCCAGCAGCCGGACAGGGGGGAACACCGGGGAGCTGTTTTTT.

The chain links TRBV7-9 to TRBJ2-1; 10 bases match TRBD2. CDR1 is SEHNR and CDR2 is FQNEAQ in the germline V gene (reference sequence). CDR3 length: 16 residues. V dropped 1 base and J dropped 11; count of bases not matched to a gene: 11. The CDR3 loop reads CASSLVGVIAGGQQFF. CDR3 nucleotides: TGTGCCAGCAGCTTAGTGGGGGTGATAGCGGGAGGACAGCAGTTCTTC.

The chain combines TRBV28 with TRBJ1-3; D remains unclear. The V gene lost 3 bases and the J gene lost 4 bases, with 10 bases spanning the gap. The germline V gene has CDR1 MDHEN and CDR2 SYDVKM. The CDR3 is made up of 14 amino acids. This chain's CDR3 is CASSFRQQGNTIYF. CDR3 in DNA: TGTGCCAGCAGTTTTCGCCAGCAAGGAAACACCATATATTTT.